This is a list of T cell receptor beta chains from one sample in a study of T-cell reconstitution after alpha-beta-depleted transplantation in children. MiXCR was run by TCRdb on the PCR reads, yielding one entry per CDR3 protein. The sample gives some 340,000 distinct CDR3 sequences, about 9.3% of which show up once; under 3% is in the top ten. The input for sequencing was PBMCs from the stem cell graft donor, taken from the stem cell graft. The receptor source for this set is a human donor who donated a stem cell graft to a child with acute lymphoblastic leukemia. The CDR3 runs from the conserved cysteine through the conserved F or W. Fields, in order: clone size, J gene, D gene, V gene, CDR3 DNA, CDR3 protein. D genes are given only for firm matches. Expanded clones are given a class, and other clones once, few, many or no size at all.

size: few; J: TRBJ2-1; D: TRBD2; V: TRBV20-1; DNA: TGCAGTGCCGGAAGACACCGAGCGGGAGGCTACAATGAGCAGTTCTTC; CDR3: CSAGRHRAGGYNEQFF
size: few; J: TRBJ1-2; D: -; V: TRBV9; DNA: TGTGCCAGCAGCGTAGGGGCTGACTACACCTTC; CDR3: CASSVGADYTF
size: -; J: TRBJ2-1; D: -; V: TRBV6-2/TRBV6-3; DNA: TGTGCCAGCAGTTACTCGTCGGGACGCCGAAATGAGCAGTTCTTC; CDR3: CASSYSSGRRNEQFF
size: -; J: TRBJ1-5; D: TRBD1; V: TRBV20-1; DNA: TGCAGTGCTAGGTCAACCACAGGGGGCAGTCAGCCCCAGCATTTT; CDR3: CSARSTTGGSQPQHF
size: few; J: TRBJ2-7; D: TRBD2; V: TRBV4-1; DNA: TGCGCCAGCAGCCAAGATGGGGGTCTAGCGGGGGGCGAGCAGTACTTC; CDR3: CASSQDGGLAGGEQYF
size: few; J: TRBJ2-7; D: -; V: TRBV6-5; DNA: TGTGCCAGCAGTTACCGTTCCGGGTATCTAAATGAGCAGTACTTC; CDR3: CASSYRSGYLNEQYF
size: few; J: TRBJ1-2; D: TRBD1; V: TRBV12-3/TRBV12-4; DNA: TGTGCCAGCAGTTACCGGGACAGGGGGTCCGGCTACACCTTC; CDR3: CASSYRDRGSGYTF
size: few; J: TRBJ2-7; D: -; V: TRBV2; DNA: TGTGCCAGCAGAGTCGGGGGCTGGGACGAGCAGTACTTC; CDR3: CASRVGGWDEQYF
size: -; J: TRBJ1-2; D: -; V: TRBV10-2; DNA: TGCGCCAGCAGTGAGTCGGTAGGGACGGGCTACACCTTC; CDR3: CASSESVGTGYTF
size: -; J: TRBJ2-1; D: -; V: TRBV5-1; DNA: TGCGCCAGCAGCTACCGGGGGCAAGAGCAGTTCTTC; CDR3: CASSYRGQEQFF
size: many; J: TRBJ2-7; D: -; V: TRBV21-1; DNA: TGTGCCAGCACCCACTTAAGGGGGATAGGGTCTTCCCCCTACGAGCAGTACTTC; CDR3: CASTHLRGIGSSPYEQYF
size: -; J: TRBJ1-4; D: -; V: TRBV20-1; DNA: TGCAGTGCTAGAGGATCGACCGGGACACTTGCAACTAATGAAAAACTGTTTTTT; CDR3: CSARGSTGTLATNEKLFF
size: few; J: TRBJ2-1; D: -; V: TRBV27; DNA: TGTGCCAGCAGTCCTAGTACAGGGAGTGTCCACAATGAGCAGTTCTTC; CDR3: CASSPSTGSVHNEQFF
size: few; J: TRBJ1-5; D: TRBD1; V: TRBV5-6; DNA: TGTGCCAGCAGCAAACGTACAGGGGGCACAAGCAATCAGCCCCAGCATTTT; CDR3: CASSKRTGGTSNQPQHF
size: -; J: TRBJ2-7; D: -; V: TRBV7-6; DNA: TGTGCCAGCAGCGTGGACCATCCGGGCTACGAGCAGTACTTC; CDR3: CASSVDHPGYEQYF
size: few; J: TRBJ2-1; D: -; V: TRBV12-3/TRBV12-4; DNA: TGTGCCAGCAGTTTTGGGCTACTTAATGAGCAGTTCTTC; CDR3: CASSFGLLNEQFF
size: -; J: TRBJ2-1; D: TRBD2; V: TRBV7-2; DNA: TGTGCCAGCAGCTTACGGTCTCTAGCGGGTGAGCAGTTCTTC; CDR3: CASSLRSLAGEQFF
size: many; J: TRBJ1-1; D: -; V: TRBV20-1; DNA: TGCAGTGCTAGCCCCCGGACCCCGCTCATGAACACTGAAGCTTTCTTT; CDR3: CSASPRTPLMNTEAFF
size: -; J: TRBJ2-5; D: -; V: TRBV12-3/TRBV12-4; DNA: TGTGCCAGCAGTTGGCAGGTCCCCGGAGAGACCCAGTACTTC; CDR3: CASSWQVPGETQYF
size: few; J: TRBJ1-1; D: -; V: TRBV7-2; DNA: TGTGCCAGCAGCCCCGAGGTGTCTGGAACTGAAGCTTTCTTT; CDR3: CASSPEVSGTEAFF
size: few; J: TRBJ2-7; D: -; V: TRBV27; DNA: TGTGCCAGCAGTTCCTCGAGGCCCTCTCTCCATTGGGGGGTTTACGAGCAGTACTTC; CDR3: CASSSSRPSLHWGVYEQYF
size: -; J: TRBJ1-1; D: -; V: TRBV27; DNA: TGTGCCAGCAGCCGGGCAGCCCGAGGGACTGAAGCTTTCTTT; CDR3: CASSRAARGTEAFF
size: -; J: TRBJ2-5; D: TRBD1; V: TRBV5-1; DNA: TGCGCCAGCAGCTTGGGACAGGGGTTGGGAGAGACCCAGTACTTC; CDR3: CASSLGQGLGETQYF
size: -; J: TRBJ2-1; D: -; V: TRBV15; DNA: TGTGCCACCAGCAGAGACAAGGACAATCCCTACCACGGCAATGAGCAGTTCTTC; CDR3: CATSRDKDNPYHGNEQFF
size: few; J: TRBJ2-2; D: -; V: TRBV29-1; DNA: TGCAGCGTCGAAACAGGGCGAGGAAACACCGGGGAGCTGTTTTTT; CDR3: CSVETGRGNTGELFF
size: -; J: TRBJ1-3; D: TRBD1; V: TRBV25-1; DNA: TGTGCCAGCAGTGACCACGGGGGACAGTATACGGCCGGAAACACCATATATTTT; CDR3: CASSDHGGQYTAGNTIYF